This record looks at one T cell receptor beta chain sequence and its context. The CDR3 extends over 14 amino acids. The V end lost 4 bases, the J end lost 1 base, and 11 bases lay between the germline ends. The germline CDR1 and CDR2 sequences are SGHDT and YYEEEE. Profiled with immunoSEQ multiplex PCR; TCRdb holds only in-frame clones, not every one. This sample yields approximately 56,000 clones, of which 70% to 90% are seen a single time; 11% to 15% belongs to the top ten. The entry originates in a study of OX40 agonist ivuxolimab in advanced cancers. Study summary: Participants, 65% to 85% male, averaged 60 years of age, ranging from roughly 20 to 85.

V and J are TRBV5-6 and TRBJ1-2; the D is unclear. This receptor was obtained from an adult with an advanced solid tumor such as melanoma, head and neck, liver or kidney cancer. The sample was CD4+ or CD8+ T cells sorted from blood, taken in a trial of the OX40 agonist ivuxolimab. CDR3 nucleotides: TGTGCCAGCAGCCACTCGGGTCTTAACTATGGCTACACCTTC. Protein sequence: CASSHSGLNYGYTF. Together with reference TRBV5-6 and TRBJ1-2, the CDR3 gives the full variable domain: DAGVTQSPTHLIKTRGQQVTLRCSPKSGHDTVSWYQQALGQGPQFIFQYYEEEERQRGNFPDRFSGHQFPNYSSELNVNALLLGDSALYLCASSHSGLNYGYTFGSGTRLTVV.